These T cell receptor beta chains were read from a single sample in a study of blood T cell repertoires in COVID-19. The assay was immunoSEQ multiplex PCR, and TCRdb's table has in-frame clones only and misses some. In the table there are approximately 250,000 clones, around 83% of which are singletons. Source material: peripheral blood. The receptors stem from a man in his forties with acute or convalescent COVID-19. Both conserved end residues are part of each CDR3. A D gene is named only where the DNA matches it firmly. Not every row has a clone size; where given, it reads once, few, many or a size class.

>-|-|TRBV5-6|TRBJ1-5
CASSLGGGGKSNQPQHF
TGTGCCAGCAGCTTGGGTGGGGGAGGAAAGAGCAATCAGCCCCAGCATTTT
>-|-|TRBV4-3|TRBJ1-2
CASSAGGVFGYTF
TGCGCCAGCAGCGCGGGTGGCGTCTTCGGCTACACCTTC
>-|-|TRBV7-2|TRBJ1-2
CASSLVPGGDYGYTF
TGTGCCAGCAGCTTAGTACCAGGAGGGGACTATGGCTACACCTTC
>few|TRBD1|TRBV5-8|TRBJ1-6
CASSLRDRANSPLHF
TGTGCCAGCAGCCTAAGGGACAGGGCTAATTCACCCCTCCACTTT
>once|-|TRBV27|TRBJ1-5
CASRSRGGELQPQHF
TGTGCCAGCAGAAGCCGGGGGGGCGAGTTACAGCCCCAGCATTTT
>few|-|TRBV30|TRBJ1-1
CARGGPNTEAFF
TGTGCCCGGGGGGGGCCCAACACTGAAGCTTTCTTT
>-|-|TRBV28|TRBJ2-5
CASSLVTGGEYF
TGTGCCAGCAGTTTGGTCACAGGGGGGGAGTACTTC
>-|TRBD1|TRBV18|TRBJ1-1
CASSPDGQGNTEAFF
TGTGCCAGCTCACCCGATGGACAGGGGAACACTGAAGCTTTCTTT
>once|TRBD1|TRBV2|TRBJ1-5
CASSDTGGNQPQHF
TGTGCCAGCAGTGATACAGGGGGTAATCAGCCCCAGCATTTT
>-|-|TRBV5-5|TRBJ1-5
CASSLGVSAVNQPQHF
TGTGCCAGCAGCTTGGGAGTGTCGGCGGTCAATCAGCCCCAGCATTTT
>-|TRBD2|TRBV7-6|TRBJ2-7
CASSYALGGGSYEQYF
TGTGCCAGCAGCTACGCGTTGGGCGGGGGGTCCTACGAGCAGTACTTC
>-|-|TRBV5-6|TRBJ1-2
CASSLANKEGHGYTF
TGTGCCAGCAGCTTGGCCAACAAGGAGGGGCATGGCTACACCTTC
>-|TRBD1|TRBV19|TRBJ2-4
CASSIGTVLAKNIQYF
TGTGCCAGTAGTATCGGGACAGTACTAGCCAAAAACATTCAGTACTTC
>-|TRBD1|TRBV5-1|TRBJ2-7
CASSYEGQGRPYEQYF
TGCGCCAGCAGCTACGAAGGACAGGGCCGTCCCTACGAGCAGTACTTC
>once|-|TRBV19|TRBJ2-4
CASRATEENIQYF
TGTGCCAGTAGGGCGACAGAAGAAAACATTCAGTACTTC
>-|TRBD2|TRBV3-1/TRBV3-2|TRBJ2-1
CASSQGRQRGGRNEQFF
TGTGCCAGCAGCCAAGGGAGACAGCGGGGGGGCCGTAATGAGCAGTTCTTC
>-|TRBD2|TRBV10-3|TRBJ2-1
CASESSGLAYNEQFF
TGTGCCAGCGAAAGCTCGGGACTAGCCTACAATGAGCAGTTCTTC
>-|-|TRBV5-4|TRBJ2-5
CASSFGGEETQYF
TGTGCCAGCAGCTTTGGCGGCGAAGAGACCCAGTACTTC
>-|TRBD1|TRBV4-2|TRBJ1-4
CASSQLRTGGEKLFF
TGTGCCAGCAGCCAACTCCGGACAGGGGGAGAAAAACTGTTTTTT
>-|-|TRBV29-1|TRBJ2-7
CSVVSYASRSSYEQYF
TGCAGCGTTGTCTCATATGCCTCCCGCTCCAGTTACGAGCAGTACTTC
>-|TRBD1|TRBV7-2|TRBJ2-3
CASSLNRDRTTDTQYF
TGTGCCAGCAGCCTCAACCGGGACAGGACCACAGATACGCAGTATTTT
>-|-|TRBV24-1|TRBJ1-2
CATSDRTRYGYTF
TGTGCCACCAGTGATCGAACGAGGTATGGCTACACCTTC
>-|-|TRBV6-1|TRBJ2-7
CASRLNEAYEQYF
TGTGCCAGCAGGCTGAACGAGGCCTACGAGCAGTACTTC
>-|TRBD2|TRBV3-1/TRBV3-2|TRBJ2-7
CASSQVGLGQYEQYF
TGTGCCAGCAGCCAAGTGGGACTAGGCCAATACGAGCAGTACTTC
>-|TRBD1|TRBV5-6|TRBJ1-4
CASSGRTGRPNEKLFF
TGTGCCAGCAGCGGGCGGACAGGGCGGCCCAATGAAAAACTGTTTTTT
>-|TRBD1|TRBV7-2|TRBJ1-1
CASSPRDRQNTEAFF
TGTGCCAGCAGCCCGCGGGACAGGCAAAACACTGAAGCTTTCTTT
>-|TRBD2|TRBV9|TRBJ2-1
CASSHGVAGGVYNEQFF
TGTGCCAGCAGCCATGGTGTAGCGGGGGGCGTTTACAATGAGCAGTTCTTC
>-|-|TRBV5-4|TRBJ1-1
CASSLDSLMNTEAFF
TGTGCCAGCAGCTTGGACAGCCTAATGAACACTGAAGCTTTCTTT
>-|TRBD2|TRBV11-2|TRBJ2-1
CASRLAGEQFF
TGTGCCAGCAGACTAGCGGGTGAGCAGTTCTTC